This is a list of T cell receptor beta chains from one sample in a study of blood T cell repertoires in COVID-19. The table came from immunoSEQ multiplex PCR; TCRdb's copy has only in-frame clones and leaves some out. The data hold more than 150,000 clones, with less than 90% observed a single time. Sequencing was performed on peripheral blood. These receptors originate from a man in his 70s with active or convalescent COVID-19. The CDR3 runs from the conserved cysteine through the conserved F or W. The D gene is left open where the match is weak. Only part of the rows carry a size: once, few, many, or a class if the clone is expanded.

V gene	J gene	clone size	D gene	CDR3 DNA	CDR3 protein
TRBV7-2	TRBJ1-2	once	TRBD1	TGTGCCAGCAGCTTTGCCTCCGGGACAGGGGACTATGGCTACACCTTC	CASSFASGTGDYGYTF
TRBV11-2	TRBJ1-2	NA	NA	TGTGCCAGCAGCTTAGTCCGGGCTAACTATGGCTACACCTTC	CASSLVRANYGYTF
TRBV6-6	TRBJ1-5	NA	TRBD1	TGTGCCAGCAGTTACGCCCCCGCAGGGGGTCAGCCCCAGCATTTT	CASSYAPAGGQPQHF
TRBV6-6	TRBJ2-6	NA	NA	TGTGCCAGCAGTCCCCGTGAAGTGGAGAGCTCTGGGGCCAACGTCCTGACTTTC	CASSPREVESSGANVLTF
TRBV9	TRBJ1-1	NA	TRBD1	TGTGCCAGCAGCTTCCGGGACAGGGGGAGGGAAGCTTTCTTT	CASSFRDRGREAFF
TRBV30	TRBJ2-2	NA	TRBD2	TGTGCCTGGAGTGTCGGGACTAGTCGAGGCGGGGAGCTGTTTTTT	CAWSVGTSRGGELFF
TRBV6-2/TRBV6-3	TRBJ2-1	NA	NA	TGTGCCAGCAGCCTTCGGGGATACTACAATGAGCAGTTCTTC	CASSLRGYYNEQFF
TRBV30	TRBJ1-6	NA	NA	TGTGCCTGGAGCATAACAGGCCCGAATTCACCCCTCCACTTT	CAWSITGPNSPLHF
TRBV9	TRBJ2-1	NA	TRBD1	TGTGCCAGCAGCGTAGATGGGACAGGGGTCTACAATGAGCAGTTCTTC	CASSVDGTGVYNEQFF
TRBV4-3	TRBJ2-7	NA	NA	TGCGCCAGCAGCCGATTGCCAGGTGGGGGCGGCTACGAGCAGTACTTC	CASSRLPGGGGYEQYF
TRBV7-3	TRBJ2-7	few	TRBD1	TGTGCCAGCAGCTCACAGGGGGCGACCGAGCAGTACTTC	CASSSQGATEQYF
TRBV4-1	TRBJ1-2	NA	TRBD1	TGCGCCAGCAGCCAACGCGTGGGGGACAGGGGACAAAGTTGGGGTGGCTACACCTTC	CASSQRVGDRGQSWGGYTF